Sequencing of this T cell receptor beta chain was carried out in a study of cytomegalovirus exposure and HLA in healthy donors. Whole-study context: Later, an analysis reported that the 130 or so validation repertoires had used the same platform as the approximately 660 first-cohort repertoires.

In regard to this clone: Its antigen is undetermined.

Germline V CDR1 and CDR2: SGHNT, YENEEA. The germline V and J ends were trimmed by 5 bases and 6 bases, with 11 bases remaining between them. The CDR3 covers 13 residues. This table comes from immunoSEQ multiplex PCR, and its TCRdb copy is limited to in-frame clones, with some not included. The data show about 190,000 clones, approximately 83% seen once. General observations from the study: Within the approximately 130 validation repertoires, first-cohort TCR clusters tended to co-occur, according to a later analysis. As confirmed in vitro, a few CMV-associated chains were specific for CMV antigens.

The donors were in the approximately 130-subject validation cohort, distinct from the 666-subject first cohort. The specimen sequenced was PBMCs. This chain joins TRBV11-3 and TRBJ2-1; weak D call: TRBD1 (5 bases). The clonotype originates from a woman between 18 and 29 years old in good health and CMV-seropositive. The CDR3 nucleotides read TGTGCCAGCAGCCTGACAGAGGTCAATGAGCAGTTCTTC. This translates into CASSLTEVNEQFF.